This T cell receptor (beta chain) comes out of a study of Graves' ophthalmopathy and Graves' hyperthyroidism. Amplifying from RNA transcripts, the study obtained TCR beta CDR3 regions. An initial RT-PCR round employing HTBI primers preceded a second-round multiplex PCR. MiXCR was run by TCRdb on the multiplex PCR reads, yielding one entry per CDR3 protein. The table includes under 200,000 distinct CDR3 sequences, over 35% detected once. V lost 2 bases and J lost 8; bases outside the gene matches: 5. This CDR3 contains 12 residues. Germline values: CDR1 SQVTM, CDR2 ANQGSEA. General study results and limits: Thyroid clonotypes that were expanded above 0.001 frequency mostly also appeared in blood.

In its sample, this clonotype was seen many times. Its antigen remains unidentified. The V and J genes are TRBV29-1 and TRBJ1-1, with 7 bases aligning to TRBD1. This sequence originates from a woman between 40 and 55 years old with Graves' ophthalmopathy. Sequenced sample: peripheral blood. CDR3 sequence: CSVEQGGEEAFF. CDR3 DNA sequence: TGCAGCGTTGAACAAGGGGGCGAGGAAGCTTTCTTT.